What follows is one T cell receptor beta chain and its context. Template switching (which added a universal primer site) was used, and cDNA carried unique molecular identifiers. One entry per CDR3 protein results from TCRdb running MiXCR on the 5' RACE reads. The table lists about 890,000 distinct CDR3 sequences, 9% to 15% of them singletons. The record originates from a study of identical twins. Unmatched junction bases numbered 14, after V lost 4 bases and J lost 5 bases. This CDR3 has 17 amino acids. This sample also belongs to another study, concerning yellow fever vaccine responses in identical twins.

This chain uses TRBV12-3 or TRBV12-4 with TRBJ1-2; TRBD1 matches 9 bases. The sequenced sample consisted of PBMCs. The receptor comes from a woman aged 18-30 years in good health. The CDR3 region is CASSSLTGGVFRYGYTF. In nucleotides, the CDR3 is TGTGCCAGCAGTTCCTTGACAGGGGGGGTATTTAGGTATGGCTACACCTTC.